This passage covers 8 T cell receptor beta chains from one sample sequenced in a study of blood T cell repertoires in COVID-19. TCRdb keeps only in-frame clones here, not all; method: immunoSEQ multiplex PCR. Of some 250,000 clones in the sample, roughly 90% were seen once. Sequenced: peripheral blood. The receptors derive from a human donor in a cohort sampled during active COVID-19.

The sample holds one count of this clone. This chain joins TRBV5-1 and TRBJ2-2; 8 bases agree with TRBD1. There are 16 residues in the CDR3. The germline CDR1 and CDR2 sequences are SGHRS and YFSETQ. Trimming at V came to 0 bases and at J to 4 bases, leaving 5 bases not matched to a gene. The CDR3 DNA follows: TGCGCCAGCAGCTTGGAAGGCAGGGGGCGCACCGGGGAGCTGTTTTTT. Its translation: CASSLEGRGRTGELFF.

As DNA, the CDR3 is TGTGCCAGTAGTCTTGGACGGGAATACACTGAAGCTTTCTTT. Its protein product is CASSLGREYTEAFF. The chain has TRBV19 and TRBJ1-1; D is undetermined. CDR1 is LNHDA, CDR2 SQIVND, per germline (reference sequence). Trimming left V 5 bases short and J 3 bases short, with 13 bases between. The CDR3 extends over 14 amino acids.

This chain links TRBV28 with TRBJ2-6, with TRBD1 matching over 8 bases. Germline trimming cut 3 bases from V and 1 base from J; bases unmatched to any gene: 8. Germline lookup yields CDR1 MDHEN and CDR2 SYDVKM. CDR3 length equals 18 residues. This CDR3 is CASSFVQGVGSGANVLTF. CDR3 nucleotide sequence: TGTGCCAGCAGTTTTGTACAGGGGGTAGGATCTGGGGCCAACGTCCTGACTTTC.

The V call is TRBV19, the J call TRBJ1-2; 8 nucleotides line up with TRBD1. The V gene end was trimmed by 7 bases and the J gene end by 6 bases; junction bases not matched to a gene: 10. This CDR3 contains 14 residues. The germline V gene encodes CDR1 LNHDA and CDR2 SQIVND (reference sequence). The CDR3 DNA reads TGTGCCAGTACCCGACAGGGGAGCTTGAATGGCTACACCTTC. Amino acid sequence: CASTRQGSLNGYTF. The entire variable domain, with the rest obtained from reference TRBV19 and TRBJ1-2, is as follows: DGGITQSPKYLFRKEGQNVTLSCEQNLNHDAMYWYRQDPGQGLRLIYYSQIVNDFQKGDIAEGYSVSREKKESFPLTVTSAQKNPTAFYLCASTRQGSLNGYTFGSGTRLTVV.

This chain links TRBV4-1 with TRBJ2-7, with 9 bases aligning to TRBD1. This CDR3 has 16 residues. The V and J ends lost 4 bases and 6 bases, in that order; junction bases with no gene match: 13. Per germline, CDR1 MGHRA and CDR2 YSYEKL. Written as DNA, the CDR3 is TGCGCCAGCAGCCCGGATCCCGGACAGGGGTTCCGCGAGCAGTACTTC. The encoded protein is CASSPDPGQGFREQYF.

J is TRBJ1-6 and V is TRBV7-9; TRBD1 is a possible D gene (6 bases). CDR3 size: 14 residues. Trimming removed 5 bases at V and 5 bases at J, with 10 bases between. Per the germline V gene, CDR1 is SEHNR and CDR2 is FQNEAQ (reference sequence). DNA of the CDR3: TGTGCCAGCAGCCCTGGGGGCGATAATTCACCCCTCCACTTT. Encoded protein: CASSPGGDNSPLHF.

This sequence joins TRBV5-1 and TRBJ2-5; D might be TRBD2 (5 bases). V was clipped by 3 bases and J by 1 base, with 10 bases between them. Germline V gene data show CDR1 as SGHRS and CDR2 as YFSETQ. The CDR3 runs to 14 residues. Here the CDR3 reads CASSSIGLQETQYF. CDR3 sequence (DNA): TGCGCCAGCAGCTCCATTGGACTCCAAGAGACCCAGTACTTC.

This chain connects TRBV29-1 to TRBJ1-1, with 7 positions matching TRBD1. The CDR3 is 13 residues long. With 2 bases clipped from V and 5 bases from J, the junction kept 5 bases outside the gene matches. Germline V gene lookup returns CDR1 SQVTM and CDR2 ANQGSEA. In DNA form, the CDR3 reads TGCAGCGTTGAACAGGGGGTCGGAACTGAAGCTTTCTTT. Its translation is CSVEQGVGTEAFF.